The 30 T cell receptor beta chains in this list originate from one sample, sequenced in a study of CD8 T cells in ankylosing spondylitis listed by TCRdb under 2017. The library was generated by 5' RACE. Sequencing instrument: Illumina HiSeq 2500. The public sequencing data were trimmed at Q25 with fastp and processed into clonotypes with MiXCR by TCRdb, which kept only in-frame beta chains. Each CDR3 protein appears once, grouped with its most common genes and DNA. The sample contains about 190,000 distinct CDR3 sequences, 10% to 15% of them found a single time. The ten largest make up more than 9.5% of the sample. The sample consisted of blood, either unsorted or a sorted T cell fraction (not recorded which). The receptors come from a female donor with ankylosing spondylitis or in good health (not recorded which).

Many counts were recorded for this clonotype. V is TRBV2 and J is TRBJ1-1; unclear D gene. The V gene's germline CDR1 is SNHLY and CDR2 FYNNEI. Trimming removed 5 bases from V and 1 base from J, with 20 bases in between. This CDR3 is built from 17 residues. CDR3 nucleotide sequence: TGTGCCAGCAGTAGGGAAGGTGGTGAGTTCAAGAACACTGAAGCTTTCTTT. This sequence encodes CASSREGGEFKNTEAFF.

As regards this clonotype: An end of the junction does not agree with germline; a read error may underlie this. V gene TRBV5-1 combines with J gene TRBJ2-3, with D maybe TRBD2 (6 bases). The CDR3 loop spans 15 amino acids. Germline CDR1 SGHRS, CDR2 YFSETQ. CDR3 nucleotides: TGCGCCAGCGGCTTGGACGGGAGCAACACAGATACGCAGTATTTT. It encodes CASGLDGSNTDTQYF.

Many counts were recorded for this clonotype. CDR3 residues: CSAERAGTYNEQFF. CDR3 sequence (DNA): TGCAGTGCTGAGAGGGCGGGAACTTACAATGAGCAGTTCTTC. The chain uses TRBV20-1 and TRBJ2-1, with D perhaps TRBD2 (6 bases). This CDR3 is 14 amino acids long. The germline gives CDR1 DFQATT, CDR2 SNEGSKA (reference sequence). V lost 5 bases to trimming and J lost 4 bases, with 15 bases between them.

This clonotype was observed many times. The V gene is TRBV6-2 or TRBV6-3, the J gene TRBJ1-5; no definite D call. The CDR3 has 14 amino acids. Trimming left V 6 bases short and J 2 bases short, with 11 bases between. Looked up from germline, CDR1 is MNHEY and CDR2 is SVGEGT. The CDR3: CASSPFSGNQPQHF. CDR3 DNA: TGTGCCAGCAGCCCTTTCTCGGGCAATCAGCCCCAGCATTTT.

The chain recombines TRBV7-8 with TRBJ2-5; TRBD2 matches 8 bases. The CDR3 consists of 15 residues. Trimming took 2 bases from V and 1 from J; bases not matched to a gene: 3. Germline V gene data show CDR1 as SGHVS and CDR2 as FQNEAQ. The CDR3 loop is CASSLLAGLQETQYF. CDR3 DNA sequence: TGTGCCAGCAGCTTACTAGCGGGCCTCCAAGAGACCCAGTACTTC.

At least ten counts were recorded for this clonotype. The chain links TRBV7-2 to TRBJ2-3; the D is unclear. V was shortened by 4 bases and J by 2 bases, with 4 bases between the two germline ends. This CDR3 region has 12 residues. Germline CDR1 SGHTA, CDR2 FQGNSA. The CDR3 spells CASSWTTDTQYF. In DNA, the CDR3 is TGTGCCAGCAGCTGGACCACAGATACGCAGTATTTT.

The chain combines TRBV7-2 with TRBJ2-7; possible D gene TRBD1, 5 bases. Germline loops: CDR1 SGHTA, CDR2 FQGNSA. The CDR3 has 11 amino acids. Between the trimmed V and J ends, which lost 4 bases and 9 bases, there was a span of 10 bases. The DNA for the CDR3 is TGTGCCAGCAGCTCTAGGGGATGGCAGTACTTC. Amino acids: CASSSRGWQYF.

This clonotype was counted only a few times. V and J are TRBV20-1 and TRBJ1-1, with 7 positions matching TRBD1. The CDR3 has 16 residues. Germline CDR1 DFQATT, CDR2 SNEGSKA (reference sequence). The ends lost 1 base at V and 0 bases at J; junction bases unmatched: 8. CDR3 sequence: CSARGTGQRLNTEAFF. The DNA for the CDR3 is TGCAGTGCTAGAGGGACAGGTCAACGACTGAACACTGAAGCTTTCTTT.

This clonotype has just one count. The V and J genes are TRBV7-2 and TRBJ2-7; 7 bases line up with TRBD2. V gave up 2 bases and J gave up 6 bases; unmatched junction bases: 7. Per the germline V gene, CDR1 is SGHTA and CDR2 is FQGNSA. CDR3 length: 14 amino acids. CDR3 sequence reads: CASSLSAGLGEQYF. The CDR3 DNA follows: TGTGCCAGCAGCTTAAGCGCAGGACTAGGCGAGCAGTACTTC.

This clonotype was recorded many times. The chain combines TRBV7-9 with TRBJ1-1; no clear D. V lost 7 bases, J lost 6 bases, and 18 bases lay in between. CDR1 is SEHNR and CDR2 is FQNEAQ in the germline V gene (reference sequence). CDR3 length: 14 residues. CDR3 nucleotide sequence: TGTGCCAGCAACCCCTCGCGGAGGGTGGCTGAAGCTTTCTTT. It is translated as CASNPSRRVAEAFF.

This clonotype showed up many times. In DNA, the CDR3 is TGTGCCAGCAGTGAAGGCCTAGTTGAGCAGTTCTTC. Protein product: CASSEGLVEQFF. V and J are TRBV2 and TRBJ2-1; D ambiguous. Trimming took 1 base from V and 9 from J, leaving 7 bases between them. Germline V gene sequence: CDR1 SNHLY, CDR2 FYNNEI. The CDR3 runs 12 residues. Variable domain in full (rest from reference TRBV2 and TRBJ2-1): EPEVTQTPSHQVTQMGQEVILRCVPISNHLYFYWYRQILGQKVEFLVSFYNNEISEKSEIFDDQFSVERPDGSNFTLKIRSTKLEDSAMYFCASSEGLVEQFFGPGTRLTVL.

This rearrangement joins TRBV3-1 to TRBJ2-1; D is possibly TRBD1 (6 bases). The V end was cut by 8 bases, the J end by 8 bases, with 31 bases between. Germline CDR1 is LGHDT and CDR2 is YNNKEL (reference sequence). This CDR3 is built from 18 residues. The CDR3 DNA reads TGTGCCAGCTGTTTGCGTTTGAGGGACACCCCACTTCGGGATGAGCAGTTCTTC. The encoded protein is CASCLRLRDTPLRDEQFF.

The sample holds many counts of this clonotype. The CDR3 nucleotides are TGTGCCAGCAGGCGGGACAGGGGCCACGAGCAGTACTTC. Residues: CASRRDRGHEQYF. The J gene is TRBJ2-7, the V gene TRBV12-3 or TRBV12-4; 10 nucleotides match TRBD1. The CDR3 is 13 amino acids. The trim removed 6 bases at V and 5 bases at J, leaving 4 bases unmatched.

This clonotype was counted ten times or more. This sequence joins TRBV12-3 or TRBV12-4 and TRBJ1-1, with no clear D. This CDR3 is built from 15 residues. V was pared by 7 bases and J by 4 bases, with 19 bases between. In nucleotides, the CDR3 is TGTGCCAGCATCCCGCCCCCGGTTTACCCCACTGAAGCTTTCTTT. As protein: CASIPPPVYPTEAFF.

This clonotype was detected many times. V is TRBV20-1 and J is TRBJ2-1, with TRBD1 matching over 7 bases. V shed 1 base, J shed 5 bases, and the junction held 5 bases outside the gene matches. The germline CDR1 and CDR2 sequences are DFQATT and SNEGSKA (reference sequence). This CDR3 is built from 14 residues. CDR3 in amino acids: CSARAGTDHNEQFF. CDR3 DNA sequence: TGCAGTGCTAGAGCAGGGACAGATCACAATGAGCAGTTCTTC.

A few counts support this clonotype. J is TRBJ2-7 and V is TRBV6-2 or TRBV6-3; 7 bases are a match to TRBD1. The ends lost 3 bases at V and 3 bases at J; junction bases unmatched: 5. Per the germline V gene, CDR1 is MNHEY and CDR2 is SVGEGT. This CDR3 is 14 amino acids long. The CDR3 nucleotides are TGTGCCAGCAGTTATCTTTCAGGGGGCTACGAGCAGTACTTC. It is translated as CASSYLSGGYEQYF.

This clonotype was found a few times. This chain links TRBV5-1 with TRBJ2-3; D gene uncertain. Germline CDR1 SGHRS, CDR2 YFSETQ. The CDR3 is 16 residues long. V shed 4 bases and J shed 4 bases, with 19 bases lying between them. The CDR3 protein is CASSLDAGLLSDTQYF. The DNA for the CDR3 is TGCGCCAGCAGCCTGGACGCTGGGCTCCTTTCAGATACGCAGTATTTT.

This clonotype occurred many times. The V gene is TRBV5-1, the J gene TRBJ2-7, with 10 positions matching TRBD2. Germline V gene lookup returns CDR1 SGHRS and CDR2 YFSETQ. With 3 bases clipped from V and 3 bases from J, the junction kept 6 bases outside the gene matches. The CDR3 spans 15 residues. CDR3 region: CASSSASGSIYEQYF. DNA of the CDR3: TGCGCCAGCAGCTCGGCTAGCGGGAGTATCTACGAGCAGTACTTC.

CDR3: CASSQDGVYYGYTF. Written as DNA, the CDR3 is TGCGCCAGCAGCCAAGATGGAGTCTACTATGGCTACACCTTC. The chain joins TRBV4-1 to TRBJ1-2; no clear D. CDR1 is MGHRA, CDR2 YSYEKL, per germline. Trimming pared 0 bases from V and 3 bases from J, leaving 8 bases between. CDR3 size: 14 residues.

This clonotype has only a few counts. The CDR3 region is CASSPQTDPNYGYTF. The CDR3 DNA is TGTGCCAGCAGTCCACAGACAGACCCCAACTATGGCTACACCTTC. The V and J genes are TRBV12-3 or TRBV12-4 and TRBJ1-2; weak D call: TRBD1 (5 bases). The CDR3 spans 15 residues. Trimming took off 5 bases at V and 2 bases at J, with 15 bases between the two ends.

This chain joins TRBV7-2 and TRBJ1-4; no definite D call. The V end lost 1 base, the J end lost 5 bases, and 5 bases lay between the germline ends. The CDR3 extends over 13 amino acids. From germline, CDR1 is SGHTA and CDR2 FQGNSA. The CDR3 bases are TGTGCCAGCAGCTTAGACCGAAATGAAAAACTGTTTTTT. Amino acid sequence: CASSLDRNEKLFF.

The V and J genes are TRBV27 and TRBJ2-5, with 10 bases matching TRBD2. The CDR3 runs to 15 residues. With 5 bases clipped from V and 3 bases from J, the junction kept 6 bases outside the gene matches. Germline CDR1 MNHEY, CDR2 SMNVEV (reference sequence). The CDR3 loop is CASSPLAGWEETQYF. In DNA, the CDR3 is TGTGCCAGCAGTCCACTAGCGGGGTGGGAAGAGACCCAGTACTTC.

This clonotype was observed at least ten times. In DNA, the CDR3 is TGTGCAGCGAGAGATTTGAACACTGAAGCTTTCTTT. Translated, it gives CAARDLNTEAFF. The chain has TRBV28 and TRBJ1-1; no definite D call. From germline, CDR1 is MDHEN and CDR2 SYDVKM. CDR3 length equals 12 residues.

Comment on this clonotype: This may come from a read error, since a much larger clone is one base off. The rearrangement uses TRBV20-1 and TRBJ2-1, with D tentatively TRBD2 (6 bases). The V end lost 6 bases, the J end lost 5 bases, and 20 bases lay between the germline ends. CDR3 size: 15 residues. Germline V gene lookup returns CDR1 DFQATT and CDR2 SNEGSKA (reference sequence). The CDR3 DNA reads as TGCAGTGCCGCCACGACTAGACAAGGAGACAATGAGCAGTTCTTC. Protein: CSAATTRQGDNEQFF.

This clonotype came up many times. CDR3 in amino acids: CASRPDREGTQYF. For the CDR3, the DNA is TGTGCCAGCAGGCCGGACAGGGAGGGGACCCAGTACTTC. V usage is TRBV12-3 or TRBV12-4 and J usage is TRBJ2-5, with TRBD1 as a possible D gene (8 bases). With 6 bases removed from V and 7 bases from J, the gap between germline ends came to 15 bases. CDR3 length: 13 residues.

This clonotype was detected ten times or more. The genes are TRBV7-8 and TRBJ2-5, with D possibly TRBD2 on 6 matching bases. Deletions cut 1 base from V and 2 bases from J, with 11 bases between. This CDR3 is built from 15 residues. Per germline, CDR1 SGHVS and CDR2 FQNEAQ. CDR3 in amino acids: CASSLGGLQQETQYF. The CDR3 bases are TGTGCCAGCAGCTTAGGGGGACTCCAACAAGAGACCCAGTACTTC.

The V call is TRBV18, the J call TRBJ2-5, with D perhaps TRBD1 (6 bases). The CDR3 runs 15 residues. Between the trimmed V and J ends, which lost 1 base and 4 bases, there was a span of 13 bases. CDR1 and CDR2 (germline): KGHSH, LQKENI. Here the CDR3 reads CASSPRQGQTETQYF. CDR3 coding DNA: TGTGCCAGCTCACCACGCCAGGGACAAACAGAGACCCAGTACTTC.

In this sample, this clonotype turned up many times. V and J are TRBV29-1 and TRBJ1-1, with 7 bases aligning to TRBD1. With 6 bases clipped from V and 0 bases from J, the junction kept 4 bases outside the gene matches. From germline, CDR1 is SQVTM and CDR2 ANQGSEA. The CDR3 has 13 amino acids. CDR3 sequence: CSVNRGLNTEAFF. CDR3 in DNA: TGCAGCGTGAACAGGGGCCTGAACACTGAAGCTTTCTTT.

This clonotype was observed a handful of times. The CDR3: CASSPRRLMGEQFF. The CDR3 bases are TGTGCCAGCAGCCCTCGGAGGTTGATGGGTGAGCAGTTCTTC. V gene TRBV12-3 or TRBV12-4 combines with J gene TRBJ2-1; perhaps TRBD2 as D (5 bases). The CDR3 loop spans 14 amino acids. V lost 6 bases and J 9 bases, leaving 18 bases between the germline ends.

This clonotype appeared a few times. The chain links TRBV18 to TRBJ2-2, with D tentatively TRBD1 (5 bases). This CDR3 spans 17 amino acids. In germline, CDR1 is KGHSH, CDR2 LQKENI. V was cut by 0 bases and J by 3 bases, with 14 bases left in between. CDR3 amino acids: CASSPPVPQADTGELFF. CDR3 nucleotide sequence: TGTGCCAGCTCACCACCCGTCCCACAGGCGGACACCGGGGAGCTGTTTTTT.